Listed below are T cell receptor beta chains from one sample, sequenced in a study of blood T cell repertoires in COVID-19. The assay was immunoSEQ multiplex PCR, and TCRdb's table has in-frame clones only and misses some. The sample lists about 380,000 clones, less than 85% seen once, with roughly 3.4% in the top ten. The material sequenced was peripheral blood. These receptors all stem from a woman between 18 and 29 years old with acute or convalescent COVID-19. CDR3s include the opening cysteine and the closing phenylalanine or tryptophan. Fields, in order: CDR3 protein, CDR3 DNA, CDR3 length, D gene, clone size, J gene, V gene. The D gene is left open where the match is weak. Expanded clones get a size class; other rows say once, few or many, or leave the size out.

CDR3aa: CASRGLAASETQYF; CDR3nt: TGCGCCAGCAGGGGACTAGCGGCGAGCGAGACCCAGTACTTC; len: 14; d_gene: TRBD2; abundance: -; j_gene: TRBJ2-5; v_gene: TRBV5-1
CDR3aa: CATGGADYQETQYF; CDR3nt: TGTGCCACCGGCGGAGCGGACTACCAAGAGACCCAGTACTTC; len: 14; d_gene: -; abundance: once; j_gene: TRBJ2-5; v_gene: TRBV24-1
CDR3aa: CASSVGSGEQFF; CDR3nt: TGTGCCAGCAGCGTAGGTAGCGGTGAGCAGTTCTTC; len: 12; d_gene: -; abundance: -; j_gene: TRBJ2-1; v_gene: TRBV9
CDR3aa: CASSLLTDSYEQYF; CDR3nt: TGTGCCAGCAGTTTACTGACAGACTCCTACGAGCAGTACTTC; len: 14; d_gene: -; abundance: once; j_gene: TRBJ2-7; v_gene: TRBV28
CDR3aa: CASSQPGMGTEAFF; CDR3nt: TGTGCCAGCAGCCAACCAGGGATGGGCACTGAAGCTTTCTTT; len: 14; d_gene: -; abundance: -; j_gene: TRBJ1-1; v_gene: TRBV3-1/TRBV3-2
CDR3aa: CASSHTGGRDSPLHF; CDR3nt: TGTGCCAGCAGCCATACAGGGGGAAGAGATTCACCCCTCCACTTT; len: 15; d_gene: TRBD1; abundance: many; j_gene: TRBJ1-6; v_gene: TRBV3-1/TRBV3-2
CDR3aa: CSASSGTSTDTQYF; CDR3nt: TGCAGTGCTAGTAGTGGGACTAGCACAGATACGCAGTATTTT; len: 14; d_gene: -; abundance: once; j_gene: TRBJ2-3; v_gene: TRBV20-1
CDR3aa: CASSPPDRSGTEAFF; CDR3nt: TGTGCCAGCTCACCACCAGACAGGAGCGGCACTGAAGCTTTCTTT; len: 15; d_gene: -; abundance: -; j_gene: TRBJ1-1; v_gene: TRBV18
CDR3aa: CASSSYRGDEKLFF; CDR3nt: TGTGCCAGCAGCTCTTACAGGGGTGATGAAAAACTGTTTTTT; len: 14; d_gene: TRBD1; abundance: once; j_gene: TRBJ1-4; v_gene: TRBV5-4
CDR3aa: CATSRSGSPLNEQFF; CDR3nt: TGTGCCACCAGCCGAAGCGGGAGCCCCCTCAATGAGCAGTTCTTC; len: 15; d_gene: TRBD2; abundance: -; j_gene: TRBJ2-1; v_gene: TRBV15
CDR3aa: CASSPPTGPDYEQYF; CDR3nt: TGTGCCAGCAGTCCACCGACAGGACCCGACTACGAGCAGTACTTC; len: 15; d_gene: -; abundance: -; j_gene: TRBJ2-7; v_gene: TRBV28
CDR3aa: CASSLAGASNEKLFF; CDR3nt: TGCGCCAGCAGCTTGGCAGGGGCCTCTAATGAAAAACTGTTTTTT; len: 15; d_gene: -; abundance: -; j_gene: TRBJ1-4; v_gene: TRBV5-1
CDR3aa: CASSSPAGVKNIQYF; CDR3nt: TGTGCCAGCAGTTCCCCAGCTGGAGTAAAAAACATTCAGTACTTC; len: 15; d_gene: -; abundance: -; j_gene: TRBJ2-4; v_gene: TRBV28
CDR3aa: CASSQGGSGRSYEQYF; CDR3nt: TGTGCCAGCAGTCAGGGGGGTAGCGGGAGATCCTACGAGCAGTACTTC; len: 16; d_gene: TRBD2; abundance: -; j_gene: TRBJ2-7; v_gene: TRBV7-9
CDR3aa: CASSQDPGGRADTQYF; CDR3nt: TGCGCCAGCAGCCAAGACCCGGGGGGGCGGGCAGATACGCAGTATTTT; len: 16; d_gene: TRBD2; abundance: -; j_gene: TRBJ2-3; v_gene: TRBV4-1
CDR3aa: CASSLIAGELFF; CDR3nt: TGTGCCAGCAGTTTAATAGCCGGGGAGCTGTTTTTT; len: 12; d_gene: -; abundance: -; j_gene: TRBJ2-2; v_gene: TRBV27
CDR3aa: CAWSLRGLLGGGKLFF; CDR3nt: TGTGCCTGGAGTTTAAGAGGGCTCCTAGGAGGTGGAAAACTGTTTTTT; len: 16; d_gene: -; abundance: -; j_gene: TRBJ1-4; v_gene: TRBV30
CDR3aa: CASSLEQGSRTDTQYF; CDR3nt: TGCGCCAGCAGCTTGGAACAGGGGAGCCGAACAGATACGCAGTATTTT; len: 16; d_gene: TRBD1; abundance: -; j_gene: TRBJ2-3; v_gene: TRBV5-1
CDR3aa: CASSLRARDSNQPQHF; CDR3nt: TGTGCCAGCAGCTTAAGGGCCAGGGATAGCAATCAGCCCCAGCATTTT; len: 16; d_gene: -; abundance: few; j_gene: TRBJ1-5; v_gene: TRBV7-8
CDR3aa: CASSQTGGSGANVLTF; CDR3nt: TGTGCCAGCAGCCAAACAGGCGGCTCTGGGGCCAACGTCCTGACTTTC; len: 16; d_gene: -; abundance: -; j_gene: TRBJ2-6; v_gene: TRBV14
CDR3aa: CSVEVGRLYGYTF; CDR3nt: TGCAGCGTTGAAGTTGGGAGGTTATATGGCTACACCTTC; len: 13; d_gene: -; abundance: -; j_gene: TRBJ1-2; v_gene: TRBV29-1
CDR3aa: CASSLRQGVAGELFF; CDR3nt: TGTGCCAGCAGCCTGAGACAGGGTGTAGCCGGGGAGCTGTTTTTT; len: 15; d_gene: TRBD1; abundance: -; j_gene: TRBJ2-2; v_gene: TRBV14
CDR3aa: CASGGTTYEQYF; CDR3nt: TGTGCCAGCGGTGGGACTACCTACGAGCAGTACTTC; len: 12; d_gene: TRBD2; abundance: -; j_gene: TRBJ2-7; v_gene: TRBV19
CDR3aa: CASTNWGVNEKLFF; CDR3nt: TGTGCCAGCACAAATTGGGGGGTAAATGAAAAACTGTTTTTT; len: 14; d_gene: -; abundance: once; j_gene: TRBJ1-4; v_gene: TRBV7-8
CDR3aa: CASSAFGQSSGNTIYF; CDR3nt: TGTGCCAGTAGTGCGTTTGGACAAAGCTCTGGAAACACCATATATTTT; len: 16; d_gene: -; abundance: -; j_gene: TRBJ1-3; v_gene: TRBV19
CDR3aa: CASQLTGSGPRLFF; CDR3nt: TGTGCCAGCCAGTTGACAGGGTCAGGCCCAAGGCTGTTTTTT; len: 14; d_gene: TRBD1; abundance: -; j_gene: TRBJ1-4; v_gene: TRBV27
CDR3aa: CASSSQGDYGYTF; CDR3nt: TGCGCCAGCAGCTCGCAGGGTGACTATGGCTACACCTTC; len: 13; d_gene: -; abundance: -; j_gene: TRBJ1-2; v_gene: TRBV5-1
CDR3aa: CASSSPGETNEKLFF; CDR3nt: TGTGCCAGCAGCTCCCCGGGAGAAACTAATGAAAAACTGTTTTTT; len: 15; d_gene: -; abundance: -; j_gene: TRBJ1-4; v_gene: TRBV7-9
CDR3aa: CAIKDGLLNSPLHF; CDR3nt: TGTGCCATCAAGGATGGACTCCTTAATTCACCCCTCCACTTT; len: 14; d_gene: -; abundance: -; j_gene: TRBJ1-6; v_gene: TRBV10-3
CDR3aa: CASGFSPNTEAFF; CDR3nt: TGTGCTAGTGGTTTCTCTCCGAACACTGAAGCTTTCTTT; len: 13; d_gene: -; abundance: -; j_gene: TRBJ1-1; v_gene: TRBV12-5
CDR3aa: CASSRGQGLQETQYF; CDR3nt: TGTGCCAGTAGTAGGGGACAGGGCCTGCAGGAGACCCAGTACTTC; len: 15; d_gene: TRBD1; abundance: -; j_gene: TRBJ2-5; v_gene: TRBV19
CDR3aa: CASSLPSDRGRQPQHF; CDR3nt: TGTGCCAGCAGTTTACCATCAGACAGGGGACGCCAGCCCCAGCATTTT; len: 16; d_gene: TRBD1; abundance: few; j_gene: TRBJ1-5; v_gene: TRBV28
CDR3aa: CAISFFPGQGGNLHF; CDR3nt: TGTGCCATCAGTTTTTTCCCGGGACAGGGAGGAAACCTCCACTTT; len: 15; d_gene: TRBD1; abundance: -; j_gene: TRBJ1-6; v_gene: TRBV10-3
CDR3aa: CSAANPRDRGSYEQYF; CDR3nt: TGCAGCGCCGCCAATCCACGGGACAGGGGGTCCTACGAGCAGTACTTC; len: 16; d_gene: TRBD1; abundance: few; j_gene: TRBJ2-7; v_gene: TRBV29-1
CDR3aa: CASSLTGMVADTQYF; CDR3nt: TGCGCCAGCAGCTTAACAGGGATGGTCGCAGATACGCAGTATTTT; len: 15; d_gene: -; abundance: -; j_gene: TRBJ2-3; v_gene: TRBV5-1
CDR3aa: CASSEAGTGINEQYF; CDR3nt: TGTGCCAGCAGTGAAGCCGGGACAGGGATCAACGAGCAGTACTTC; len: 15; d_gene: TRBD1; abundance: -; j_gene: TRBJ2-7; v_gene: TRBV6-1
CDR3aa: CASSYSSGFNQPQHF; CDR3nt: TGTGCCAGCAGTTACTCGAGCGGATTCAATCAGCCCCAGCATTTT; len: 15; d_gene: -; abundance: -; j_gene: TRBJ1-5; v_gene: TRBV6-6
CDR3aa: CASSLVFSTTDTQYF; CDR3nt: TGCGCCAGCAGCTTGGTGTTCTCTACCACAGATACGCAGTATTTT; len: 15; d_gene: -; abundance: once; j_gene: TRBJ2-3; v_gene: TRBV5-1
CDR3aa: CASSPERLTGGSQPQHF; CDR3nt: TGTGCCAGTAGTCCCGAGAGGCTGACAGGGGGATCCCAGCCCCAGCATTTT; len: 17; d_gene: TRBD1; abundance: -; j_gene: TRBJ1-5; v_gene: TRBV19
CDR3aa: CASSLGGLDDEQYF; CDR3nt: TGTGCCAGCAGCTTAGGGGGACTAGACGACGAGCAGTACTTC; len: 14; d_gene: TRBD2; abundance: -; j_gene: TRBJ2-7; v_gene: TRBV13
CDR3aa: CASSLTASGSYEQYF; CDR3nt: TGTGCCAGCAGCTTAACGGCAAGCGGTTCCTACGAGCAGTACTTC; len: 15; d_gene: -; abundance: once; j_gene: TRBJ2-7; v_gene: TRBV7-3
CDR3aa: CASSPRDWDYLMGISYEQYF; CDR3nt: TGTGCCAGCAGTCCCAGGGACTGGGATTATTTAATGGGGATCTCCTACGAGCAGTACTTC; len: 20; d_gene: -; abundance: -; j_gene: TRBJ2-7; v_gene: TRBV28
CDR3aa: CASRRQEMAGELFF; CDR3nt: TGTGCCAGCAGGCGACAGGAGATGGCCGGGGAGCTGTTTTTT; len: 14; d_gene: -; abundance: -; j_gene: TRBJ2-2; v_gene: TRBV6-5
CDR3aa: CASSEPEYTDTQYF; CDR3nt: TGTGCCAGCAGTGAGCCAGAATACACAGATACGCAGTATTTT; len: 14; d_gene: -; abundance: -; j_gene: TRBJ2-3; v_gene: TRBV25-1
CDR3aa: CASSLTGRSNQPQHF; CDR3nt: TGCGCCAGCAGCTTGACAGGGCGAAGCAATCAGCCCCAGCATTTT; len: 15; d_gene: -; abundance: -; j_gene: TRBJ1-5; v_gene: TRBV5-1
CDR3aa: CASGSYGYTF; CDR3nt: TGTGCCAGCGGGAGTTACGGCTACACCTTC; len: 10; d_gene: -; abundance: -; j_gene: TRBJ1-2; v_gene: TRBV5-8
CDR3aa: CASRSSGVGELFF; CDR3nt: TGTGCCAGCAGGAGCAGCGGGGTCGGGGAGCTGTTTTTT; len: 13; d_gene: TRBD2; abundance: -; j_gene: TRBJ2-2; v_gene: TRBV6-4
CDR3aa: CASSVGGQGAKNIQYF; CDR3nt: TGTGCCAGCAGCGTAGGGGGACAGGGGGCCAAAAACATTCAGTACTTC; len: 16; d_gene: TRBD1; abundance: -; j_gene: TRBJ2-4; v_gene: TRBV9